This TCR beta chain was obtained from a study of STAT5B mutations in CD4+ large granular lymphocyte leukemia. A remark on this clone: What it recognizes is unknown.

Study results and limitations: Compared with healthy controls (2/35), patient top clones favored TRBV06 (8/27).

The assay was immunoSEQ multiplex PCR, and TCRdb's table has in-frame clones only and misses some. The sample yields 25,000 to 35,000 clones, 78% seen once. The CDR3 runs to 17 residues. Germline values: CDR1 SGHNT, CDR2 YENEEA. V trimming: 3 bases; J trimming: 4 bases; junction bases outside the gene matches: 11. This clonotype was obtained from a human donor in good health. The chain couples TRBV11-3 to TRBJ2-3; 9 nucleotides align to TRBD1. Sequenced: CD4+ T cells from blood buffy coats. CDR3: CASSFGKPGTGSDTQYF. For the CDR3, the DNA is TGTGCCAGCAGCTTTGGAAAACCCGGGACAGGGTCAGATACGCAGTATTTT.